The 32 T cell receptor beta chains listed next were all sequenced from one sample in a study of human T cells and chemical hapten exposure. TCRdb re-called the RACE reads with MiXCR, one entry per CDR3 protein. The sample contains tens of thousands of distinct CDR3 sequences, approximately 13% of which appear only once. Time point meaning: patch test 3, about 24 weeks after DPC sensitization. The treatment was: therapeutic diphenylcyclopropenone sensitization with weekly scalp DPC. The sequenced sample was whole blood, obtained in connection with sensitization to the hapten diphenylcyclopropenone (DPC). These receptors came from a man aged 25-45 years with alopecia areata. Some clones in this sample may be carry-over from other donors' samples.

This clonotype was observed a few times. The chain is built from TRBV7-9 and TRBJ1-5; no clear D gene. V dropped 5 bases and J dropped 0 bases, with 20 bases sitting between them. In germline, CDR1 is SEHNR, CDR2 FQNEAQ (reference sequence). The CDR3 runs to 18 residues. The CDR3 loop reads CASSQFGSQVNSNQPQHF. The CDR3, as DNA: TGTGCCAGCAGCCAATTTGGGAGCCAGGTGAATAGCAATCAGCCCCAGCATTTT.

This clonotype was counted at least ten times. The V call is TRBV5-4, the J call TRBJ2-1; tentatively, D is TRBD1 (5 bases). This CDR3 has 13 residues. Germline CDR1 SGHNT, CDR2 YYREEE (reference sequence). V gave up 0 bases and J gave up 6 bases, with 7 bases separating them. CDR3 DNA: TGTGCCAGCAGCTTGGGGGGCTTCAATGAGCAGTTCTTC. The encoded protein is CASSLGGFNEQFF.

This clonotype was observed many times. This sequence joins TRBV15 and TRBJ1-4; D is uncertain. Germline values: CDR1 LNHNV, CDR2 YYDKDF (reference sequence). The germline V and J ends were trimmed by 1 base and 6 bases, with 6 bases remaining between them. The CDR3 is made up of 13 amino acids. The CDR3, as DNA: TGTGCCACCAGCAGAGGGGAGGATGAAAAACTGTTTTTT. Its translation is CATSRGEDEKLFF. Together with reference TRBV15 and TRBJ1-4, the CDR3 gives the full variable domain: DAMVIQNPRYQVTQFGKPVTLSCSQTLNHNVMYWYQQKSSQAPKLLFHYYDKDFNNEADTPDNFQSRRPNTSFCFLDIRSPGLGDTAMYLCATSRGEDEKLFFGSGTQLSVL.

The chain links TRBV18 to TRBJ2-1; D is uncertain. V lost 0 bases to trimming and J lost 9 bases, with 12 bases between them. CDR1 KGHSH and CDR2 LQKENI come from the germline V gene. The CDR3 covers 14 residues. The CDR3: CASSPPQFVGEQFF. Written as DNA, the CDR3 is TGTGCCAGCTCACCACCGCAATTTGTGGGTGAGCAGTTCTTC.

This clonotype appeared a few times. This chain joins TRBV11-3 and TRBJ2-5; D unresolved. The CDR3 has 13 residues. The ends were cut back, 8 bases at V and 4 bases at J, with 14 bases in the middle. CDR1 is SGHNT, CDR2 YENEEA, per germline. CDR3 DNA sequence: TGTGCCAGCGGCGAAGGAGTGTCAGAGACCCAGTACTTC. Protein: CASGEGVSETQYF.

In its sample, this clonotype was seen a few times. V usage is TRBV21-1 and J usage is TRBJ2-5; the listed D gene, TRBD2, was not tested against the DNA. TRBV21-1 represents a pseudogene. CDR3 size: 18 residues. The CDR3 DNA is TGTGCCAGCAGCAACGAACCCTACAGACACGGGCCCAAGGAGACCCAGTACTTC. This translates into CASSNEPYRHGPKETQYF.

This clonotype was recorded at least ten times. V gene TRBV28 combines with J gene TRBJ2-6, with D unclear. Germline assignment: CDR1 MDHEN and CDR2 SYDVKM. Trimming took off 9 bases at V and 1 base at J, with 4 bases between the two ends. This CDR3 is built from 12 residues. CDR3 loop: CASVSGANVLTF. The CDR3 nucleotides read TGTGCCAGTGTTTCTGGGGCCAACGTCCTGACTTTC.

This clonotype occurred many times. The chain uses TRBV7-6 and TRBJ2-1; D might be TRBD2 (6 bases). CDR3 size: 14 residues. V shed 5 bases and J shed 5 bases, with 13 bases lying between them. Germline V CDR1 and CDR2: SGHVS, FNYEAQ. The CDR3 is CASSTTRGNNEQFF. CDR3 DNA sequence: TGTGCCAGCAGCACGACTCGGGGGAACAATGAGCAGTTCTTC.

About this clonotype: This may be a read error: a much more frequent sequence differs by one nucleotide. The J gene is TRBJ1-5, the V gene TRBV9; tentatively, D is TRBD1 (5 bases). V was cut by 2 bases and J by 2 bases, with 20 bases left in between. The germline V gene encodes CDR1 SGDLS and CDR2 YYNGEE. The CDR3 covers 18 residues. CDR3 bases: TGTGCCAGCAGCGTTAGGGATGTTGGGCAGGGCGGCAATCAGCCCCAGCATTTT. Its protein product is CASSVRDVGQGGNQPQHF.

The sample holds many counts of this clonotype. The genes are TRBV7-3 and TRBJ2-3; D uncertain. Between the trimmed V and J ends, which lost 4 bases and 0 bases, there was a span of 11 bases. Germline assignment: CDR1 SGHTA and CDR2 FQGTGA. This CDR3 contains 15 residues. CDR3 bases: TGTGCCAGCAGCTCCCCTGCGACTAGCACAGATACGCAGTATTTT. Translated: CASSSPATSTDTQYF.

This clonotype was observed a few times. The CDR3 sequence is CSARRRISYEQYF. Written as DNA, the CDR3 is TGCAGTGCTAGACGCAGGATCTCCTACGAGCAGTACTTC. This rearrangement joins TRBV20-1 to TRBJ2-7; D is uncertain. V shed 2 bases and J shed 0 bases, with 8 bases lying between them. The CDR3 has 13 residues. Germline V gives CDR1 DFQATT, CDR2 SNEGSKA (reference sequence).

The chain has TRBV28 and TRBJ1-2; 7 nucleotides align to TRBD1. Germline CDR1 and CDR2: MDHEN and SYDVKM. V was pared by 6 bases and J by 4 bases, with 8 bases of the junction left unmatched. There are 14 residues in the CDR3. The CDR3 here is CASSMGQSLYGYTF. The CDR3, as DNA: TGTGCCAGCAGCATGGGACAGTCTCTCTATGGCTACACCTTC.

This clonotype was counted only a few times. The V gene is TRBV23-1, the J gene TRBJ1-5; no clear D. TRBV23-1 is annotated as an ORF whose role is uncertain. Trimming took off 3 bases at V and 7 bases at J, with 13 bases between the two ends. CDR3 length: 14 residues. The CDR3 reads CASSQATGRQPQHF. The CDR3 bases are TGCGCCAGCAGTCAGGCGACTGGACGGCAGCCCCAGCATTTT.

The chain joins TRBV18 to TRBJ2-5; TRBD1 is a possible D gene (6 bases). V shed 3 bases and J shed 1 base, with 15 bases lying between them. CDR3 length: 16 amino acids. The germline CDR1 and CDR2 sequences are KGHSH and LQKENI. The CDR3 DNA reads TGTGCCAGCTCACCGTACCGGGACACCTTCCAAGAGACCCAGTACTTC. Encoded protein: CASSPYRDTFQETQYF.

This clonotype was counted ten times or more. The CDR3 DNA reads as TGCGCCAGCAGCTTGGAGCGTTTGCAAGAGACCCAGTACTTC. Its protein product is CASSLERLQETQYF. J is TRBJ2-5 and V is TRBV5-1; D is unresolved. CDR3 length: 14 amino acids. V was pared by 0 bases and J by 2 bases, with 8 bases between. Germline CDR1 reads SGHRS; CDR2 reads YFSETQ. The complete variable domain, with remaining parts taken from reference TRBV5-1 and TRBJ2-5, reads KAGVTQTPRYLIKTRGQQVTLSCSPISGHRSVSWYQQTPGQGLQFLFEYFSETQRNKGNFPGRFSGRQFSNSRSEMNVSTLELGDSALYLCASSLERLQETQYFGPGTRLLVL.

This clonotype appeared many times. The chain links TRBV20-1 to TRBJ2-2; 8 bases align to TRBD1. This CDR3 is built from 14 residues. Germline trimming cut 3 bases from V and 6 bases from J; bases unmatched to any gene: 6. Germline CDR1 DFQATT, CDR2 SNEGSKA (reference sequence). Written as DNA, the CDR3 is TGCAGTGCTAGGACAGGGGATCAGCCCGGGGAGCTGTTTTTT. This gives the protein CSARTGDQPGELFF.

This clonotype was picked up a small number of times. The chain couples TRBV6-5 to TRBJ2-4, with D perhaps TRBD1 (8 bases). Trimming pared 5 bases from V and 2 bases from J, leaving 16 bases between. The CDR3 contains 16 residues. Germline lookup yields CDR1 MNHEY and CDR2 SVGAGI. CDR3 coding DNA: TGTGCCAGCAGTAACTACAGGGGGGGGTCCAAAAACATTCAGTACTTC. This gives the protein CASSNYRGGSKNIQYF.

This clonotype was seen ten or more times. The V and J genes are TRBV6-2 or TRBV6-3 and TRBJ2-1; perhaps TRBD2 as D (5 bases). The V and J ends lost 5 bases and 2 bases respectively, with 7 bases between them. This CDR3 has 13 amino acids. Germline lookup yields CDR1 MNHEY and CDR2 SVGEGT. CDR3 in DNA: TGTGCCAGCAGTCCCGGGACCTACAATGAGCAGTTCTTC. Translation gives CASSPGTYNEQFF.

This clonotype was detected a few times. The gene calls are TRBV28 and TRBJ1-2; D gene ambiguous. The CDR3 spans 12 residues. Germline lookup yields CDR1 MDHEN and CDR2 SYDVKM. V shed 6 bases and J shed 7 bases, with 12 bases lying between them. The CDR3 nucleotides are TGTGCCAGCAGGTCCCCAGGAGCTGGCTACACCTTC. It yields the protein CASRSPGAGYTF.

This clonotype was counted ten times or more. The rearrangement joins TRBV14 to TRBJ2-1, with TRBD1 matching over 7 bases. The ends lost 4 bases at V and 0 bases at J; junction bases unmatched: 6. This CDR3 comprises 16 residues. CDR1 and CDR2 from the germline V gene are SGHDN and FVKESK. The CDR3 loop reads CASSPWTGPSYNEQFF. The CDR3 coding sequence is TGTGCCAGCAGCCCCTGGACAGGTCCCTCCTACAATGAGCAGTTCTTC. The full variable domain, in which reference TRBV14 and TRBJ2-1 provide the parts outside the CDR3, is EAGVTQFPSHSVIEKGQTVTLRCDPISGHDNLYWYRRVMGKEIKFLLHFVKESKQDESGMPNNRFLAERTGGTYSTLKVQPAELEDSGVYFCASSPWTGPSYNEQFFGPGTRLTVL.

This clonotype was detected a few times. The V gene is TRBV20-1, the J gene TRBJ2-5; D assignment may be TRBD1 or TRBD2 (6 bases each). The V and J ends lost 6 bases and 1 base respectively, with 18 bases between them. Germline V gene lookup returns CDR1 DFQATT and CDR2 SNEGSKA (reference sequence). The CDR3 sequence is 15 residues long. CDR3: CSAYLLGGSQETQYF. CDR3 nucleotide sequence: TGCAGTGCCTACCTGTTAGGGGGGTCCCAAGAGACCCAGTACTTC.

This clonotype was detected ten times or more. The chain carries TRBV6-2 or TRBV6-3 and TRBJ1-5; tentative D call: TRBD1 (5 bases). The CDR3 length is 15 residues. Germline V gene lookup returns CDR1 MNHEY and CDR2 SVGEGT. Trimming shortened V by 6 bases and J by 0 bases, and 12 bases separated the two germline ends. The CDR3 loop reads CASSLRGFSNQPQHF. The CDR3, as DNA: TGTGCCAGCAGCTTACGGGGCTTTAGCAATCAGCCCCAGCATTTT.

The chain links TRBV28 to TRBJ2-3; a possible D gene is TRBD2 (6 bases). The length of the CDR3 is 14 residues. V was trimmed by 1 base and J by 4 bases, leaving 9 bases between them. Germline loops: CDR1 MDHEN, CDR2 SYDVKM. The CDR3, as DNA: TGTGCCAGCAGTTTATCGGGGGAGGCAGATACGCAGTATTTT. Encoded protein: CASSLSGEADTQYF.

The chain links TRBV24-1 to TRBJ2-5; D possibly uses TRBD1 or TRBD2 (5 bases each). Trimming took off 3 bases at V and 2 bases at J, with 15 bases between the two ends. The CDR3 has 16 amino acids. The germline CDR1 and CDR2 sequences are KGHDR and SFDVKD. The CDR3 here is CATSDDGTVPQETQYF. DNA for the CDR3: TGTGCCACCAGTGATGACGGGACGGTTCCTCAAGAGACCCAGTACTTC.

This clonotype was counted once. This may arise from a read error, as a much more abundant clone is one base away. The chain links TRBV24-1 to TRBJ1-3, with D unclear. Germline V gene data show CDR1 as KGHDR and CDR2 as SFDVKD. There are 17 residues in the CDR3. V was trimmed by 3 bases and J by 0 bases, leaving 14 bases between them. This CDR3 reads CATSDPWTTDSGNTIYF. Here the CDR3 DNA reads TGTGCCACCAGTGATCCCTGGACCACCGACTCTGGAAACACCATATATTTT.

V is TRBV29-1 and J is TRBJ2-1; 8 nucleotides line up with TRBD1. CDR1 and CDR2 (germline): SQVTM, ANQGSEA. The CDR3 has 14 amino acids. V was clipped by 7 bases and J by 2 bases; unmatched bases: 7. CDR3 nucleotide sequence: TGCAGCGCCGAAGGACAGGGAACCTACAATGAGCAGTTCTTC. It yields the protein CSAEGQGTYNEQFF.

This clonotype was seen ten or more times. This chain uses TRBV6-1 with TRBJ1-4; D is possibly TRBD1 (6 bases). Trimming pared 6 bases from V and 5 bases from J, leaving 19 bases between. The CDR3 length is 16 residues. The V gene's germline CDR1 is MNHNS and CDR2 SASEGT. CDR3 sequence reads: CASSPFKGDRNEKLFF. In DNA form, the CDR3 reads TGTGCCAGCAGCCCCTTTAAGGGGGACCGGAATGAAAAACTGTTTTTT.

This clonotype has a count of ten or more. The genes are TRBV5-6 and TRBJ2-1; the D gene is possibly TRBD2 (5 bases). V lost 3 bases and J 6 bases, leaving 25 bases between the germline ends. The V gene's germline CDR1 is SGHDT and CDR2 YYEEEE. The CDR3 is 18 amino acids. The CDR3 coding sequence is TGTGCCAGCAGCTCTAGCCCTCGGGCTAGCATCATTATCAATGAGCAGTTCTTC. Translation: CASSSSPRASIIINEQFF.

The chain links TRBV11-2 to TRBJ2-2; tentatively, D is TRBD2 (5 bases). CDR3 size: 15 residues. Germline V lookup: CDR1 SGHAT, CDR2 FQNNGV. Trimming removed 4 bases at V and 1 base at J, with 10 bases between. This CDR3 is CASSWAGGNTGELFF. The CDR3 DNA is TGTGCCAGCAGCTGGGCTGGAGGGAACACCGGGGAGCTGTTTTTT.

The chain links TRBV7-9 to TRBJ1-5; no clear D gene. V shed 1 base and J shed 5 bases, with 3 bases lying between them. The CDR3 runs to 12 residues. From germline, CDR1 is SEHNR and CDR2 FQNEAQ (reference sequence). The CDR3 coding sequence is TGTGCCAGCAGCTTAGGGTATCAGCCCCAGCATTTT. Protein: CASSLGYQPQHF.

This clonotype occurred a few times. The rearrangement uses TRBV21-1 and TRBJ1-2. TRBV21-1 is reported as a pseudogene. The CDR3 has 13 amino acids. CDR3 sequence reads: CATLGRFLYGYTF. As DNA, the CDR3 is TGTGCCACCCTAGGACGGTTCCTCTATGGCTACACCTTC.

This clonotype was seen at least ten times. The chain joins TRBV7-3 to TRBJ1-2; D unresolved. The CDR3 extends over 13 amino acids. Between the trimmed V and J ends, which lost 2 bases and 6 bases, there was a span of 10 bases. Germline V gene lookup returns CDR1 SGHTA and CDR2 FQGTGA. Written as DNA, the CDR3 is TGTGCCAGCAGCTTAGGAGGGTCAGATGGCTACACCTTC. This codes for CASSLGGSDGYTF. The complete variable domain, with remaining parts taken from reference TRBV7-3 and TRBJ1-2, reads GAGVSQTPSNKVTEKGKYVELRCDPISGHTALYWYRQSLGQGPEFLIYFQGTGAADDSGLPNDRFFAVRPEGSVSTLKIQRTERGDSAVYLCASSLGGSDGYTFGSGTRLTVV.